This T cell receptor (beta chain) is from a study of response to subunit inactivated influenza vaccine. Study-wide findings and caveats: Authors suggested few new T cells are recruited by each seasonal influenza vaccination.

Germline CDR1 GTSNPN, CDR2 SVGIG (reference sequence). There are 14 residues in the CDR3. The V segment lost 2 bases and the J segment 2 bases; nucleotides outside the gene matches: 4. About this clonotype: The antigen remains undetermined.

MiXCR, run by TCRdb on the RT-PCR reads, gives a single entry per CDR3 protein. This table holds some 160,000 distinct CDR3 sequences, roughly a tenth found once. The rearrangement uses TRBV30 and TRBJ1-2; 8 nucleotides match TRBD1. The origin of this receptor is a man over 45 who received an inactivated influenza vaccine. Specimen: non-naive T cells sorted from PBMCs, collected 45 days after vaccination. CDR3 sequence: CAWSLTGGNYGYTF. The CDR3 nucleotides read TGTGCCTGGAGTTTAACAGGGGGGAACTATGGCTACACCTTC.